This TCR beta chain was captured in a study of OX40 agonist ivuxolimab in advanced cancers. Study-wide context: Ivuxolimab was an agonistic, fully human IgG2 monoclonal antibody directed against OX40 (CD134), a costimulatory receptor. Intravenous ivuxolimab was administered to patients every 2 weeks at six dose levels: 0.01, 0.1, 0.3, 1.5, 3 and 10 mg/kg. Of the 50 to 55 dose-escalation patients, hepatocellular carcinoma was present in some 19, melanoma in about 15, renal cell carcinoma in 9 and head and neck cancer in 9. In the dose-escalation cohort, 75% to 90% of patients were male, and the mean age was roughly 60 years with a range of roughly 23 to 79. Patients were allowed to have had prior anti-PD-1, anti-PD-L1 or anti-CTLA-4 therapy, and roughly two fifths of the dose-escalation patients had been treated with checkpoint inhibitors. Partial responses occurred in three dose-escalation patients, of whom one had hepatocellular carcinoma and two had cutaneous melanoma. Peripheral TCRbeta sequencing aimed to test whether ivuxolimab altered TCR sequence diversity and caused clonal T-cell expansion. The paper describes the monotherapy dose-escalation part (N = 52 patients) of the phase I trial of ivuxolimab.

Broad study findings and their caveats: At doses from 0.1 to 3.0 mg/kg, clonal expansion was seen in both CD4+ and CD8+ blood T cells between baseline and week 6. Partial responders in the 0.1-3.0 mg/kg groups had among the lowest normalized peripheral clonal expansion, especially among CD8+ T cells. Low levels of normalized T-cell clonal expansion were also seen in some patients who did not respond. On average, CD8+ T cells showed more expanded clones than CD4+ T cells after ivuxolimab. Antigen specificity was not determined for the clonally expanded peripheral T cells.

With respect to this clone: Its antigen is unknown. There are no base qualities to consult, and no much larger clone falls within one base.

CDR1 and CDR2 were assigned from the germline V gene as SGHAT and FQNNGV. From its cysteine to its phenylalanine, the CDR3 spans 12 amino acids. The CDR3 DNA has 36 bases and is translated from base 1. Cut back by 1 base and 15 bases, the V and J ends lie 13 bases apart. Genomic DNA was extracted from sorted cells for sequencing of the TCRbeta CDR3 region. TCRbeta CDR3 regions were sequenced using the immunoSEQ Assay. Sourced from immuneACCESS, this table was stored by TCRdb with only in-frame sequences that have V and J called. A share of the clones is absent; for the studies checked, an unresolved V gene accounts for under half, and the remainder has no known explanation. The sample table records tens of thousands of clones; approximately 77% of these occur just once. Together, the top ten hold about 3% of the sample. Patients with a history of autoimmune disease or receiving systemic immunosuppression were excluded from the trial. Peripheral blood for TCR sequencing was collected from all dose cohorts at baseline, on cycle 4 day 1, and on cycle 7 day 1. Samples were obtained from an open-label, multicenter, first-in-human phase I dose-escalation trial of ivuxolimab. The trial enrolled adults with locally advanced or metastatic head and neck squamous cell, hepatocellular, melanoma or renal cell carcinoma. Before TCR sequencing, CD4+ T cells and CD8+ T cells were sorted from peripheral blood as separate populations.

Recombination linked TRBV11-2 to TRBJ2-1; the D region possibly corresponds to TRBD2 (5 bases align). The source of this sequence is an adult with an advanced solid tumor such as melanoma, head and neck, liver or kidney cancer. The sequenced sample was CD4+ or CD8+ T cells sorted from blood, obtained in a trial of the OX40 agonist ivuxolimab. The CDR3 region has the sequence CASSLVASWPFF. Read as DNA, the sequence is TGTGCCAGCAGCTTAGTGGCTAGCTGGCCGTTCTTC.